These 28 T cell receptor beta chains were sequenced from one sample in a study of shared clonotypes between healthy human individuals. Sequenced by immunoSEQ multiplex PCR; TCRdb stores in-frame clones only, minus some. The repertoire holds 2 million to 2.5 million clones, with approximately 93% as singletons. The sample comprised naive CD4+ T cells from PBMCs. Documented subset: CD45RA+ positively selected. These receptors all come from a man aged 18 to 30 in good health. Some clones in this sample may be carry-over from other donors' samples.

J is TRBJ2-1 and V is TRBV5-1; 11 bases agree with TRBD2. Unmatched junction bases numbered 6, after V lost 0 bases and J lost 7 bases. The CDR3 totals 16 residues. Germline lookup yields CDR1 SGHRS and CDR2 YFSETQ. The CDR3 region has the DNA TGCGCCAGCAGCTTGGTCTTGGCTAGCGGGAGGAATGAGCAGTTCTTC. Translated, it gives CASSLVLASGRNEQFF. Full variable domain (remainder filled in from reference TRBV5-1 and TRBJ2-1): KAGVTQTPRYLIKTRGQQVTLSCSPISGHRSVSWYQQTPGQGLQFLFEYFSETQRNKGNFPGRFSGRQFSNSRSEMNVSTLELGDSALYLCASSLVLASGRNEQFFGPGTRLTVL.

The chain is built from TRBV11-2 and TRBJ2-1; D gene ambiguous. The length of the CDR3 is 15 residues. Deletions cut 5 bases from V and 3 bases from J, with 14 bases between. Germline CDR1 is SGHAT and CDR2 is FQNNGV. The chain's CDR3 is CASSTDPLVYNEQFF. DNA of the CDR3: TGTGCCAGCAGCACTGACCCTCTGGTCTACAATGAGCAGTTCTTC.

V gene TRBV7-8 combines with J gene TRBJ1-2, with a tentative D call TRBD1 (6 bases). Germline CDR1 reads SGHVS; CDR2 reads FQNEAQ. This CDR3 has 15 amino acids. V lost 5 bases and J 2 bases, leaving 15 bases between the germline ends. The CDR3 here is CASSEGTNLNYGYTF. The CDR3 nucleotides read TGTGCCAGCAGCGAGGGGACAAATCTCAACTATGGCTACACCTTC.

V is TRBV6-6 and J is TRBJ2-7; D remains unclear. Trimming cost V 0 bases and J 6 bases, with 9 bases left between them. The CDR3 is 13 residues long. Germline-derived CDR1 and CDR2 are MNHNY and SVGAGI (reference sequence). The CDR3 bases are TGTGCCAGCAGTTACTCCCGTTGGGGCGAGCAGTACTTC. Protein sequence: CASSYSRWGEQYF.

The V and J genes are TRBV28 and TRBJ2-5; D gene uncertain. CDR3 length equals 14 residues. Trimming took off 5 bases at V and 2 bases at J, with 12 bases between the two ends. CDR1 and CDR2 from the germline V gene are MDHEN and SYDVKM. CDR3 in amino acids: CASSPFRLQETQYF. The CDR3 DNA reads as TGTGCCAGCAGTCCATTTAGGCTTCAAGAGACCCAGTACTTC.

The V gene is TRBV7-8, the J gene TRBJ2-2; D perhaps matches TRBD2 (7 bases). Germline V gene lookup returns CDR1 SGHVS and CDR2 FQNEAQ. The CDR3 sequence is 16 residues long. Trimming removed 4 bases from V and 3 bases from J, with 15 bases in between. DNA of the CDR3: TGTGCCAGCAGCTCCGAGGGAGGGGGATACACCGGGGAGCTGTTTTTT. It codes for CASSSEGGGYTGELFF.

The rearrangement links TRBV2 to TRBJ2-5; D perhaps matches TRBD1 (5 bases). The CDR3 spans 14 residues. Germline CDR1 is SNHLY and CDR2 is FYNNEI. The germline V and J ends were trimmed by 10 bases and 4 bases, with 19 bases remaining between them. The CDR3 region has the DNA TGTGCCACCCGATTCAGGGAAGAACGAGAGACCCAGTACTTC. This sequence encodes CATRFREERETQYF.

The rearrangement uses TRBV6-1 and TRBJ1-1, with TRBD1 matching over 7 bases. V lost 4 bases and J lost 5; bases outside the gene matches: 7. Germline loops: CDR1 MNHNS, CDR2 SASEGT. CDR3 length: 14 amino acids. The DNA of the CDR3 is TGTGCCAGCAGTGGCCGGACAGGTGGGACTGAAGCTTTCTTT. Translated, it gives CASSGRTGGTEAFF.

CDR3 residues: CASSLSGGIGTEAFF. The CDR3 DNA is TGTGCCAGCAGCTTATCAGGGGGCATCGGCACTGAAGCTTTCTTT. The chain uses TRBV7-2 and TRBJ1-1, with 8 bases aligning to TRBD1. Germline CDR1 reads SGHTA; CDR2 reads FQGNSA. The CDR3 is 15 residues long. After removal of 2 bases from V and 4 bases from J, the junction contained 6 bases not matched to a gene. The full variable domain, its missing parts supplied by reference TRBV7-2 and TRBJ1-1, is GAGVSQSPSNKVTEKGKDVELRCDPISGHTALYWYRQSLGQGLEFLIYFQGNSAPDKSGLPSDRFSAERTGGSVSTLTIQRTQQEDSAVYLCASSLSGGIGTEAFFGQGTRLTVV.

The chain recombines TRBV6-5 with TRBJ1-5; TRBD1 might be the D (5 bases). Per germline, CDR1 MNHEY and CDR2 SVGAGI. There are 15 residues in the CDR3. V shed 2 bases and J shed 2 bases, with 10 bases lying between them. CDR3 in DNA: TGTGCCAGCAGTTACCAGGGAATTGGCAATCAGCCCCAGCATTTT. It specifies CASSYQGIGNQPQHF.

J is TRBJ2-1 and V is TRBV2; 16 bases line up with TRBD2. This CDR3 contains 15 residues. V lost 6 bases, J lost 7 bases, and 3 bases stayed unmatched. Germline V gives CDR1 SNHLY, CDR2 FYNNEI. CDR3 sequence: CASRSGLAGGNEQFF. Here the CDR3 DNA reads TGTGCCAGCAGATCGGGACTAGCGGGGGGGAATGAGCAGTTCTTC.

This clone was picked up one time. This chain connects TRBV5-1 to TRBJ1-3; D is unresolved. This CDR3 is built from 14 residues. Germline V gene data show CDR1 as SGHRS and CDR2 as YFSETQ. The V and J ends lost 3 bases and 1 base respectively, with 8 bases between them. The CDR3 nucleotides read TGCGCCAGCAGCTCGACGCAATCTGGAAACACCATATATTTT. Its protein is CASSSTQSGNTIYF.

This sequence joins TRBV7-2 and TRBJ2-1; the D gene is possibly TRBD2 (5 bases). V was trimmed by 1 base and J by 4 bases, leaving 11 bases between them. Per germline, CDR1 SGHTA and CDR2 FQGNSA. The CDR3 totals 15 residues. CDR3 residues: CASSLDFRGYNEQFF. CDR3 DNA: TGTGCCAGCAGCTTAGATTTCCGAGGGTACAATGAGCAGTTCTTC.

The chain carries TRBV10-3 and TRBJ1-1; TRBD1 aligns across 11 bases. This CDR3 region has 15 residues. CDR1 is ENHRY, CDR2 SYGVKD, per germline. Losses at the gene ends were 3 bases for V and 7 bases for J; bases not matched to a gene: 7. CDR3 sequence: CAISDRDRGMVEAFF. The CDR3 bases are TGTGCCATCAGTGACCGGGACAGGGGGATGGTTGAAGCTTTCTTT.

This chain connects TRBV28 to TRBJ2-3; a possible D gene is TRBD2 (6 bases). This CDR3 contains 14 residues. V was shortened by 6 bases and J by 3 bases, with 13 bases between the two germline ends. The germline V gene has CDR1 MDHEN and CDR2 SYDVKM. The CDR3 nucleotides are TGTGCCAGCAGCTCTCTGGGGGGTACAGATACGCAGTATTTT. Translating gives CASSSLGGTDTQYF.

This sequence joins TRBV5-1 and TRBJ1-4, with D unclear. The CDR3 runs to 13 residues. The V end was cut by 0 bases, the J end by 8 bases, with 8 bases between. In germline, CDR1 is SGHRS, CDR2 YFSETQ. In DNA form, the CDR3 reads TGCGCCAGCAGCTTGGCCCCCGGGGAAAAACTGTTTTTT. This encodes CASSLAPGEKLFF.

The chain uses TRBV4-2 and TRBJ1-3; a weak D match, TRBD1 (6 bases). V gave up 3 bases and J gave up 2 bases, with 14 bases separating them. The CDR3 contains 16 residues. CDR1 is LGHNA and CDR2 is YNFKEQ in the germline V gene. CDR3 in amino acids: CASSHPGQSTGNTIYF. The CDR3 nucleotides are TGTGCCAGCAGCCATCCAGGACAGTCCACTGGAAACACCATATATTTT.

V is TRBV7-2 and J is TRBJ1-5; maybe TRBD1 (5 bases). The germline CDR1 and CDR2 sequences are SGHTA and FQGNSA. The germline V and J ends were trimmed by 4 bases and 5 bases, with 12 bases remaining between them. The CDR3 extends over 14 amino acids. CDR3 in amino acids: CASSSAGQHQPQHF. The CDR3 DNA is TGTGCCAGCAGCTCTGCAGGGCAACATCAGCCCCAGCATTTT.

The chain recombines TRBV7-2 with TRBJ2-1; D may be TRBD1 (6 bases). The CDR3 consists of 14 residues. Germline lookup yields CDR1 SGHTA and CDR2 FQGNSA. V lost 3 bases and J 9 bases, leaving 15 bases between the germline ends. Written as DNA, the CDR3 is TGTGCCAGCAGCTTCGGGACCACAGGGAGTGAGCAGTTCTTC. It specifies CASSFGTTGSEQFF.

The sample holds a few counts of this clone. The chain links TRBV2 to TRBJ2-7; D gene uncertain. CDR1 is SNHLY, CDR2 FYNNEI, per germline. The germline V and J ends were trimmed by 8 bases and 12 bases, with 11 bases remaining between them. CDR3 length: 9 amino acids. This CDR3 is CASGDSLYF. The CDR3 bases are TGTGCCAGCGGGGATTCGTTGTACTTC.

This clone has more than one count but fewer than ten. This chain uses TRBV7-2 with TRBJ2-7; 8 bases align to TRBD2. The CDR3 length is 15 residues. The ends lost 5 bases at V and 6 bases at J; junction bases unmatched: 12. From germline, CDR1 is SGHTA and CDR2 FQGNSA. For the CDR3, the DNA is TGTGCCAGCAGCCCCCTACCGGGACTAGTGGGCGAGCAGTACTTC. Residues: CASSPLPGLVGEQYF. Complete variable domain (other parts from reference TRBV7-2 and TRBJ2-7): GAGVSQSPSNKVTEKGKDVELRCDPISGHTALYWYRQSLGQGLEFLIYFQGNSAPDKSGLPSDRFSAERTGGSVSTLTIQRTQQEDSAVYLCASSPLPGLVGEQYFGPGTRLTVT.

A single count supports this clone. The CDR3 is CASSGGHPSTDTQYF. DNA of the CDR3: TGTGCCAGCAGTGGAGGGCACCCTAGCACAGATACGCAGTATTTT. The chain employs TRBV6-1 and TRBJ2-3; maybe TRBD2 (5 bases). Germline V gene lookup returns CDR1 MNHNS and CDR2 SASEGT. The ends were cut back, 4 bases at V and 0 bases at J, with 11 bases in the middle. The CDR3 runs 15 residues.

The V call is TRBV6-5, the J call TRBJ2-1; 11 bases map to TRBD1. The CDR3 covers 16 residues. Trimming at V came to 2 bases and at J to 5 bases, leaving 5 bases not matched to a gene. Germline V CDR1 and CDR2: MNHEY, SVGAGI. The CDR3 region has the DNA TGTGCCAGCAGTTACCTAGGACAGGGGGCTCACAATGAGCAGTTCTTC. Translated, it gives CASSYLGQGAHNEQFF.

The chain combines TRBV5-8 with TRBJ2-3, with 7 positions matching TRBD2. Trimming took 7 bases from V and 5 from J; bases not matched to a gene: 10. Per germline, CDR1 SGHTS and CDR2 YDEGEE. The CDR3 contains 14 residues. Written as DNA, the CDR3 is TGTGCCAGCTCCCGAGGCGGGAGTGGAGATACGCAGTATTTT. Translating gives CASSRGGSGDTQYF.

The chain employs TRBV28 and TRBJ2-3, with D possibly called TRBD1 or TRBD2 (6 bases each). The V and J ends lost 7 bases and 10 bases respectively, with 24 bases between them. Germline loops: CDR1 MDHEN, CDR2 SYDVKM. This CDR3 region has 15 residues. The DNA of the CDR3 is TGTGCCAGCACCTCCGGAGGGGGACCCCTGTTCGCGCAGTATTTT. Protein sequence: CASTSGGGPLFAQYF.

The chain has TRBV25-1 and TRBJ1-3, with D possibly TRBD1 on 5 matching bases. The CDR3 covers 13 residues. Per the germline V gene, CDR1 is MGHDK and CDR2 is SYGVNS. Deletions cut 4 bases from V and 9 bases from J, with 13 bases between. The CDR3 nucleotides read TGTGCCAGCAGTGGGCAGGGAGAACGCACCATATATTTT. This encodes CASSGQGERTIYF.

V is TRBV6-5 and J is TRBJ2-7, with D possibly matching TRBD1 (6 bases). The CDR3 consists of 15 residues. V dropped 0 bases and J dropped 3 bases, with 12 bases sitting between them. The germline CDR1 and CDR2 sequences are MNHEY and SVGAGI. Here the CDR3 DNA reads TGTGCCAGCAGTTACTCGTTCCAGGGGAACTACGAGCAGTACTTC. It codes for CASSYSFQGNYEQYF.

Points on this clone: Other DNA variants within this sample encode the same CDR3. The chain has TRBV9 and TRBJ2-1; TRBD1 matches 9 bases. This CDR3 has 15 amino acids. Per germline, CDR1 SGDLS and CDR2 YYNGEE. V lost 0 bases to trimming and J lost 7 bases; unmatched junction nucleotides: 5. The chain's CDR3 is CASSVVPTGGNEQFF. In DNA, the CDR3 is TGTGCCAGCAGCGTAGTTCCGACAGGGGGGAATGAGCAGTTCTTC.